This T cell receptor beta chain was identified in a study of molecular identifiers for immune sequencing clone quantification. MiXCR, run by TCRdb on the PCR reads, gives a single entry per CDR3 protein. The top ten clones hold around 0.86% of a sample with some 650,000 distinct CDR3 sequences, 15% to 20% of them seen once. The table lists this clonotype with many counts. CDR3 length: 14 residues. Germline V gene lookup returns CDR1 MNHEY and CDR2 SMNVEV (reference sequence). Germline trimming cut 5 bases from V and 6 bases from J; bases unmatched to any gene: 9. The sequence came from a human donor in good health. Some libraries in this study had Jurkat cell RNA spiked in. The sequencing input was naive CD8+ T cells from blood, with Jurkat cell RNA spiked in. Sample subset: FACS-sorted CD8+CD4-CCR7+CD45RA+ naive T cells. V is TRBV27 and J is TRBJ2-7, with 8 nucleotides matching TRBD1. The CDR3 sequence is CASSLTGGLSEQYF. The DNA of the CDR3 is TGTGCCAGCAGTCTTACAGGGGGGCTCTCCGAGCAGTACTTC.